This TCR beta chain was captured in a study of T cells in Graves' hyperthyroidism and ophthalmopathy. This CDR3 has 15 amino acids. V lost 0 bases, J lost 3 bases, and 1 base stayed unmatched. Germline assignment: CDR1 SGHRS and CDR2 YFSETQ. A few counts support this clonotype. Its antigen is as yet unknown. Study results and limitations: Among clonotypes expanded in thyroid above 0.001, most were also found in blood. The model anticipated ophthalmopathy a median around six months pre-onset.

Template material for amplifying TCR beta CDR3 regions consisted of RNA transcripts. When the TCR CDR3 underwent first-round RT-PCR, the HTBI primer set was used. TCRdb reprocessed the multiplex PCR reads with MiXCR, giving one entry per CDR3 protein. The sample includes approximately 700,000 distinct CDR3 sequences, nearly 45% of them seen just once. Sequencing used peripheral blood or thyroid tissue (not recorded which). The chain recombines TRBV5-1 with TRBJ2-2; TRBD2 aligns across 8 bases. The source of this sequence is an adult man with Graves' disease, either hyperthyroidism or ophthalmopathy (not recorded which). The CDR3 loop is CASSLGAGDTGELFF. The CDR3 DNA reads TGCGCCAGCAGCTTGGGAGCGGGAGACACCGGGGAGCTGTTTTTT.